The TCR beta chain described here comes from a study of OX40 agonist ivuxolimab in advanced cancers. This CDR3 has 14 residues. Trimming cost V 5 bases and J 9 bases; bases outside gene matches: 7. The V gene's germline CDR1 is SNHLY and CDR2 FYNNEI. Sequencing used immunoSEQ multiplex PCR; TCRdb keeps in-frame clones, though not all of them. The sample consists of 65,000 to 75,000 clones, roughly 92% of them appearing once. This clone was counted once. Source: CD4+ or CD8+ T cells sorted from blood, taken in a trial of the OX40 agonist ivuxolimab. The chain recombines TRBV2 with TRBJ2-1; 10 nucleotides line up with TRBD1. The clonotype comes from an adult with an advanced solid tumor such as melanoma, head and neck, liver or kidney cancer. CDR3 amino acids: CASSLDRGRSEQFF. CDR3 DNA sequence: TGTGCCAGCAGTTTAGACAGGGGGCGAAGTGAGCAGTTCTTC. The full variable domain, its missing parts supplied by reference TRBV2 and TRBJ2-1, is EPEVTQTPSHQVTQMGQEVILRCVPISNHLYFYWYRQILGQKVEFLVSFYNNEISEKSEIFDDQFSVERPDGSNFTLKIRSTKLEDSAMYFCASSLDRGRSEQFFGPGTRLTVL.